Detailed here is one T cell receptor (beta chain). It lacks a known antigen. Base qualities are not recorded, but no much larger clone differs from it by a single base. The sample is drawn from a study of blood T cell repertoires in COVID-19 (dated by TCRdb to 2020 to 2022). For the study in its entirety: Collaborator samples came from the United States, Italy and Spain and covered acute and convalescent phases of COVID-19. The prospective study material was composed of cDNA or gDNA derived from T cells, B-cell-depleted T cells, or PBMCs. Where HLA class I and class II types were available, the types were taken from metadata supplied by the sample provider, not from assay-based typing. A freely available public database, intended as a resource for researchers studying the immune response to SARS-CoV-2, is where the repertoires were released. The dataset comprised deeply sampled blood TCRbeta repertoires from subjects exposed to, actively infected with, or recovered from COVID-19. A de-identified subject ID, COVID-19 status, age in years and sex were almost always included in the sample metadata. Samples were obtained from the ongoing ImmuneRACE study (first 160 participants) and from about 1,300 subjects provided by 6 global collaborators. What the study reported, not specific to this receptor: How much clinical and demographic metadata was included differed by source and by participant, and the metadata was provided uncurated.

In the prospective study, participants were roughly 18 to 95 years old, resided in about two dozen geographic areas of the United States, and were enrolled through a virtual design. To assign participants to cohorts, the prospective study relied on clinical history that participants themselves reported in a screening survey and a study questionnaire. Exposed participants had been in contact, within 2 weeks of entering the study, with a person who had a PCR-confirmed or clinician-diagnosed case of COVID-19. Mobile phlebotomists in the prospective study collected whole blood, serum and a nasopharyngeal or oropharyngeal swab from every participant. Additional blood draws and questionnaires over an approximately two-month period could optionally be provided by prospective study participants. Before DNA extraction, blood samples from the prospective study were shipped at room temperature or frozen.

TCRbeta CDR3 regions were amplified from genomic DNA by means of the immunoSEQ Assay, a bias-controlled multiplex PCR. In the original analysis: Within the assay, amplification of reference gene primers was used to estimate how many nucleated cells each sample contained. To quantify the absolute abundance of each unique TCRbeta CDR3 rearrangement, sequence reads were collapsed and filtered. For each sample, productive Simpson clonality was calculated by taking the square root of Simpson's diversity index across productive rearrangements. This is the immuneACCESS table as TCRdb keeps it, with only in-frame sequences that have V and J called. A part of the clones is gone; compared with another copy, unresolved V genes explain less than half, and the rest is unexplained. That table gives V, J and clone size, and the DNA gave D and trimming. The sample table contains roughly 250,000 clones; only one count was recorded for over 80% of them. The top ten clonotypes cover around 3.1% of the sample.

From the germline V gene (reference sequence), CDR1 is MNHEY and CDR2 is SMNVEV. CDR3 length: 14 amino acids, cysteine to phenylalanine. The DNA shown is the 42-base CDR3, in frame from base 1. At the junction V is shortened by 6 bases and J by 9 bases; bases outside the gene matches: 8. Sequencing was done on a sample of PBMCs or T cells enriched from blood (not recorded which). The receptor comes from a woman aged 40 to 50 who had been exposed to COVID-19. The rearranged segments are TRBV27 and TRBJ1-6, and 7 bases in between align with TRBD1. The nucleotides read TGTGCCAGCAGGGTAATCGACAGGGCTTCACCCCTCCACTTT. Its coded protein is CASRVIDRASPLHF.